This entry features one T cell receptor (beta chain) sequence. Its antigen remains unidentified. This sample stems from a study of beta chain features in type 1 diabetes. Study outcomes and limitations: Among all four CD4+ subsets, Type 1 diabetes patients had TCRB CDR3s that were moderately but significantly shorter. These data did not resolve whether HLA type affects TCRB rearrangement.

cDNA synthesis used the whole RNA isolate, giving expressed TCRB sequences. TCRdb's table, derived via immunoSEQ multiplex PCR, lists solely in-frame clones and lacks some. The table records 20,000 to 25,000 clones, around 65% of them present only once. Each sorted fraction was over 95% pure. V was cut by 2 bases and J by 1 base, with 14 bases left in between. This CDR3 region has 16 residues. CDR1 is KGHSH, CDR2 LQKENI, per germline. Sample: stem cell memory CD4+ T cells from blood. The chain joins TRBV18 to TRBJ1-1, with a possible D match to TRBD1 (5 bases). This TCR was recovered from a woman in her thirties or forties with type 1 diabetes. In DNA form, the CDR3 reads TGTGCCAGCTCACCAAATTGGCAGGGTTCGAACACTGAAGCTTTCTTT. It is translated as CASSPNWQGSNTEAFF.